These 10 T cell receptor beta chains were all obtained from the same sample, sequenced in a study of T cells in Graves' hyperthyroidism and ophthalmopathy. Amplified TCR beta CDR3 regions derived from RNA transcripts. Primed by the HTBI set, a first-round RT-PCR was run on the TCR CDR3. MiXCR was run by TCRdb on the multiplex PCR reads, yielding one entry per CDR3 protein. This table holds about 250,000 distinct CDR3 sequences, around 26% found once. Material: blood. All receptors come from a woman aged 40 to 50 with Graves' ophthalmopathy.

This clonotype was seen at least ten times. The genes are TRBV12-3 or TRBV12-4 and TRBJ2-2, with 7 positions matching TRBD1. The CDR3 runs 16 residues. J gave up 0 bases and V 5 bases, and 6 bases lay outside the gene matches. The CDR3 DNA sequence: TGTGCCAGCAGTACGGACAGGTCTGCGAACACCGGGGAGCTGTTTTTT. This sequence encodes CASSTDRSANTGELFF.

Ten or more counts support this clonotype. The rearrangement joins TRBV4-2 to TRBJ2-2; 13 bases fit TRBD2. Per germline, CDR1 LGHNA and CDR2 YNFKEQ. Trimming removed 4 bases from V and 5 bases from J; junction bases left unmatched: 7. The CDR3 runs 17 residues. The CDR3 here is CASSPGLAGVGTGELFF. CDR3 nucleotides: TGTGCCAGCAGCCCCGGACTAGCGGGAGTGGGGACCGGGGAGCTGTTTTTT.

In its sample, this clonotype was seen many times. V gene TRBV4-1 combines with J gene TRBJ1-2, with 10 bases lining up with TRBD1. The V and J ends lost 5 bases and 1 base, in that order; junction bases with no gene match: 4. CDR1 is MGHRA, CDR2 YSYEKL, per germline. The CDR3 is 15 residues long. CDR3 in amino acids: CASSYGTGDNYGYTF. For the CDR3, the DNA is TGCGCCAGCAGCTACGGGACAGGGGATAACTATGGCTACACCTTC.

This clonotype has at least ten counts. V is TRBV19 and J is TRBJ2-7; 10 nucleotides line up with TRBD2. In germline, CDR1 is LNHDA, CDR2 SQIVND (reference sequence). V lost 6 bases to trimming and J lost 5 bases; unmatched junction nucleotides: 10. The CDR3 covers 15 residues. The CDR3 sequence is CASSISSGSPHEQYF. For the CDR3, the DNA is TGTGCCAGTAGCATCTCTAGCGGGAGTCCCCACGAGCAGTACTTC.

This clonotype was counted many times. The chain joins TRBV7-8 to TRBJ2-4; 8 bases agree with TRBD2. V lost 5 bases to trimming and J lost 9 bases; unmatched junction nucleotides: 21. CDR1 is SGHVS, CDR2 FQNEAQ, per germline. The CDR3 extends over 18 amino acids. The CDR3 here is CASSLGRLGGRPTAIQYF. DNA for the CDR3: TGTGCCAGCAGCCTTGGGAGGCTGGGCGGGAGGCCCACTGCCATTCAGTACTTC.

Concerning this clonotype: A much larger clone is a single base away; this may be a read error. J is TRBJ1-2 and V is TRBV7-9; no reliable D call. The CDR3 runs to 14 residues. Germline CDR1 SEHNR, CDR2 FQNEAQ (reference sequence). The germline V and J ends were trimmed by 4 bases and 1 base, with 10 bases remaining between them. CDR3 DNA sequence: TGTGCCAGCAGCTCCGGACGGGTTAACTATGGCTACACCTTC. Translated: CASSSGRVNYGYTF. The variable domain in full, with the rest retrieved from reference TRBV7-9 and TRBJ1-2, is DTGVSQNPRHKITKRGQNVTFRCDPISEHNRLYWYRQTLGQGPEFLTYFQNEAQLEKSRLLSDRFSAERPKGSFSTLEIQRTEQGDSAMYLCASSSGRVNYGYTFGSGTRLTVV.

Many counts were recorded for this clonotype. V usage is TRBV7-2 and J usage is TRBJ2-6; D ambiguous. The germline V and J ends were trimmed by 1 base and 2 bases, with 6 bases remaining between them. The CDR3 loop spans 15 amino acids. CDR1 and CDR2 from the germline V gene are SGHTA and FQGNSA. The CDR3 spells CASSLEGTGANVLTF. The CDR3 DNA is TGTGCCAGCAGCTTAGAAGGGACTGGGGCCAACGTCCTGACTTTC.

This clonotype was counted once. The junction departs from germline at one end; a sequencing error may be responsible. The chain joins TRBV19 to TRBJ1-5, with 9 bases fitting TRBD1. The germline V gene has CDR1 LNHDA and CDR2 SQIVND (reference sequence). The CDR3 length is 16 residues. CDR3 nucleotide sequence: TGTGCCAGTAGTGGGCCAACCACAGGGGGCAACCAGCCCCAGCATTTT. It is translated as CASSGPTTGGNQPQHF.

This chain links TRBV6-2 or TRBV6-3 with TRBJ1-1; D gene unclear. The CDR3 extends over 13 amino acids. Between the trimmed V and J ends, which lost 10 bases and 5 bases, there was a span of 17 bases. The V gene's germline CDR1 is MNHEY and CDR2 SVGEGT. The CDR3 nucleotides read TGTGCCACCTCCAGGAGGGAGGAGACTGAAGCTTTCTTT. Translated: CATSRREETEAFF.

This clonotype was picked up many times. The V and J genes are TRBV4-2 and TRBJ2-7; D uncertain. V shed 1 base and J shed 5 bases, with 6 bases lying between them. This CDR3 is 12 amino acids long. Germline V gene data show CDR1 as LGHNA and CDR2 as YNFKEQ. The CDR3 loop is CASSQVQNEQYF. CDR3 coding DNA: TGTGCCAGCAGCCAAGTCCAGAACGAGCAGTACTTC.